The 15 T cell receptor beta chains below were found in one sample sequenced in a study of blood T cell repertoires in COVID-19. Sequencing was performed with immunoSEQ multiplex PCR; in TCRdb, only in-frame clones are kept and a portion is missing. Here the sample spans around 30,000 clones, 80% to 90% being singletons. Sequences were obtained from peripheral blood. These receptors all stem from a woman at least 80 years old with active or convalescent COVID-19.

This clone was seen just once. The chain joins TRBV4-3 to TRBJ2-5; D is possibly TRBD2 (5 bases). Trimming removed 0 bases from V and 1 base from J, with 12 bases in between. CDR1 LGHNA and CDR2 YSLEER come from the germline V gene. CDR3 length equals 16 residues. The CDR3 sequence: CASSQELPGTQETQYF. The DNA for the CDR3 is TGCGCCAGCAGCCAAGAATTACCGGGAACCCAAGAGACCCAGTACTTC.

This clone was detected only once. DNA of the CDR3: TGTGCCAGCAGCTTAGGTGCTGCGGGCGAGCAGTACTTC. Its translation: CASSLGAAGEQYF. The V call is TRBV7-9, the J call TRBJ2-7, with D perhaps TRBD2 (5 bases). This CDR3 region has 13 residues. Germline CDR1 and CDR2: SEHNR and FQNEAQ (reference sequence). The V and J ends lost 1 base and 6 bases respectively, with 10 bases between them.

The gene calls are TRBV19 and TRBJ1-2; 8 nucleotides match TRBD1. Germline CDR1 LNHDA, CDR2 SQIVND (reference sequence). The CDR3 runs 12 residues. With 8 bases clipped from V and 2 bases from J, the junction kept 1 base outside the gene matches. The CDR3 DNA reads TGTGCCAGTGGGGACAGGAACTATGGCTACACCTTC. Protein product: CASGDRNYGYTF.

The V call is TRBV5-4, the J call TRBJ2-1; 7 nucleotides line up with TRBD2. The CDR3 has 15 residues. Looked up from germline, CDR1 is SGHNT and CDR2 is YYREEE (reference sequence). V trimming: 0 bases; J trimming: 6 bases; junction bases outside the gene matches: 6. CDR3: CASSLAGRESNEQFF. CDR3 nucleotides: TGTGCCAGCAGCTTGGCCGGGCGGGAGTCCAATGAGCAGTTCTTC.

This chain joins TRBV4-1 and TRBJ1-2, with TRBD1 as a possible D gene (6 bases). The CDR3 extends over 15 amino acids. With 3 bases removed from V and 7 bases from J, the gap between germline ends came to 18 bases. Germline V gene sequence: CDR1 MGHRA, CDR2 YSYEKL. As DNA, the CDR3 is TGCGCCAGCAGCCAGCAGGGGCTGGAGAATTCTGGCTACACCTTC. This translates into CASSQQGLENSGYTF.

This chain uses TRBV12-3 or TRBV12-4 with TRBJ2-2; TRBD1 aligns across 9 bases. The CDR3 consists of 13 residues. With V trimmed by 6 bases and J by 8 bases, 4 bases remained unmatched. CDR3 nucleotide sequence: TGTGCCAGCAGGGGGACAGGGCAAGGGGAGCTGTTTTTT. Its translation is CASRGTGQGELFF.

The V call is TRBV15, the J call TRBJ1-3, with D uncertain. From germline, CDR1 is LNHNV and CDR2 YYDKDF (reference sequence). V lost 0 bases to trimming and J lost 8 bases, with 11 bases between them. There are 14 residues in the CDR3. CDR3 in DNA: TGTGCCACCAGCAGAGAGTCTAGTACTGACACCATATATTTT. This sequence encodes CATSRESSTDTIYF.

V usage is TRBV6-5 and J usage is TRBJ1-3; D is uncertain. Trimming took 8 bases from V and 0 from J, leaving 11 bases between them. Per the germline V gene, CDR1 is MNHEY and CDR2 is SVGAGI. There are 14 residues in the CDR3. The CDR3 sequence is CASGAGFSGNTIYF. The CDR3 DNA reads as TGTGCCAGCGGCGCAGGATTCTCTGGAAACACCATATATTTT.

V usage is TRBV10-3 and J usage is TRBJ2-7; D perhaps matches TRBD1 (6 bases). Deletions cut 7 bases from V and 1 base from J, with 8 bases between. The CDR3 has 12 residues. From germline, CDR1 is ENHRY and CDR2 SYGVKD. This CDR3 is CAIKTGSYEQYF. The CDR3, as DNA: TGTGCCATCAAGACAGGATCCTACGAGCAGTACTTC.

The rearrangement links TRBV14 to TRBJ2-5, with 10 bases aligning to TRBD2. CDR3 size: 17 residues. Germline loops: CDR1 SGHDN, CDR2 FVKESK. V was clipped by 1 base and J by 4 bases; unmatched bases: 9. CDR3 residues: CASSQGPSGGLGETQYF. The CDR3 DNA reads TGTGCCAGCAGCCAAGGACCTAGCGGGGGTCTCGGAGAGACCCAGTACTTC.

The genes are TRBV18 and TRBJ1-1; no clear D. The CDR3 spans 11 residues. V was clipped by 5 bases and J by 5 bases, with 6 bases between them. CDR1 and CDR2 (germline): KGHSH, LQKENI. The CDR3 bases are TGTGCCAGCTCAGGTCTAACTGAAGCTTTCTTT. Protein sequence: CASSGLTEAFF.

This clone was counted a single time. The gene calls are TRBV19 and TRBJ2-5; D is unresolved. This CDR3 has 16 amino acids. Germline loops: CDR1 LNHDA, CDR2 SQIVND (reference sequence). V lost 3 bases to trimming and J lost 4 bases, with 18 bases between them. Written as DNA, the CDR3 is TGTGCCAGTAGTATCCGTGGGCAGGTCATTGGAGAGACCCAGTACTTC. It is translated as CASSIRGQVIGETQYF.

The chain recombines TRBV30 with TRBJ1-2, with a tentative D call TRBD1 (5 bases). CDR1 and CDR2 (germline): GTSNPN, SVGIG (reference sequence). V lost 2 bases to trimming and J lost 6 bases, with 10 bases between them. The CDR3 consists of 12 residues. As DNA, the CDR3 is TGTGCCTGGAGTCTCGGAGGGGATGGCTACACCTTC. Encoded protein: CAWSLGGDGYTF.

The genes are TRBV19 and TRBJ2-1; 9 nucleotides match TRBD2. Germline V gene lookup returns CDR1 LNHDA and CDR2 SQIVND (reference sequence). The junction had 5 bases not matched to a gene; V was cut back by 5 bases and J by 6 bases. This CDR3 spans 14 amino acids. CDR3 in amino acids: CASSPGLAGNEQFF. For the CDR3, the DNA is TGTGCCAGTAGTCCGGGACTAGCTGGCAATGAGCAGTTCTTC.

This chain connects TRBV3-1 (or the pseudogene TRBV3-2) to TRBJ2-2, with 8 bases fitting TRBD2. V was clipped by 2 bases and J by 6 bases; unmatched bases: 5. Germline V CDR1 and CDR2: LGHDT, YNNKEL (reference sequence). The CDR3 extends over 15 amino acids. Here the CDR3 reads CASSQFIGGAGELFF. CDR3 bases: TGTGCCAGCAGCCAATTTATCGGGGGGGCCGGGGAGCTGTTTTTT.